These 4 T cell receptor beta chains share one sample of origin, sequenced in a study of blood T cell repertoires in COVID-19. Produced via immunoSEQ multiplex PCR; TCRdb's table is partial and in-frame only. The sample yields about 120,000 clones, approximately 87% seen once. The sequencing input was peripheral blood. Source of these receptors: a woman between 50 and 59 years old with acute or convalescent COVID-19.

The gene calls are TRBV7-9 and TRBJ1-2; TRBD1 aligns across 11 bases. CDR3 length: 17 residues. Germline CDR1 is SEHNR and CDR2 is FQNEAQ (reference sequence). Trimming cost V 6 bases and J 4 bases; bases outside gene matches: 13. The CDR3 nucleotides read TGTGCCAGCAGTCCCGACCGGACAGGGGGCGTTCGCTATGGCTACACCTTC. Translated, it gives CASSPDRTGGVRYGYTF.

CDR3: CSVDAGGGYGYTF. The CDR3 DNA sequence: TGCAGCGTTGATGCAGGGGGCGGTTATGGCTACACCTTC. This chain uses TRBV29-1 with TRBJ1-2; 8 bases are shared with TRBD1. The CDR3 has 13 amino acids. V lost 3 bases, J lost 5 bases, and 5 bases stayed unmatched. Per germline, CDR1 SQVTM and CDR2 ANQGSEA.

The gene calls are TRBV19 and TRBJ2-5, with 10 nucleotides matching TRBD2. The CDR3 consists of 12 residues. Germline V gene lookup returns CDR1 LNHDA and CDR2 SQIVND (reference sequence). For the CDR3, the DNA is TGTGCGAGCAGCGGGGGGGGAGAGACCCAGTACTTC. Residues: CASSGGGETQYF.

The chain is built from TRBV2 and TRBJ1-6, with D uncertain. The CDR3 contains 13 residues. Germline V CDR1 and CDR2: SNHLY, FYNNEI. Trimming stripped 6 bases from V and 3 bases from J, with 6 bases between. CDR3 sequence: CASSPGYNSPLHF. The CDR3 DNA is TGTGCCAGCAGCCCGGGCTATAATTCACCCCTCCACTTT.